A single sample gave rise to the 14 T cell receptor beta chains below, sequenced in a study of T cells in Graves' hyperthyroidism and ophthalmopathy. TCR beta CDR3 regions were amplified from RNA. The HTBI primer set was used in a first-round RT-PCR of the TCR CDR3. MiXCR, applied by TCRdb to the multiplex PCR reads, yields one record per CDR3 protein. The table lists 300,000 to 450,000 distinct CDR3 sequences, about 14% of them singletons, with 20% to 25% in the top ten. Specimen: blood. These receptors were collected from a man aged 25 to 45 with Graves' hyperthyroidism that later progressed to Graves' ophthalmopathy.

This sequence joins TRBV7-6 and TRBJ2-5, with 8 positions matching TRBD1. This CDR3 contains 15 residues. Germline V gene lookup returns CDR1 SGHVS and CDR2 FNYEAQ. The V and J ends lost 5 bases and 2 bases, in that order; junction bases with no gene match: 7. CDR3 protein: CASSEGTGRQETQYF. As DNA, the CDR3 is TGTGCCAGCAGCGAAGGGACAGGTCGGCAAGAGACCCAGTACTTC.

This clonotype was observed many times. This rearrangement joins TRBV3-1 to TRBJ2-5; no clear D gene. This CDR3 region has 18 residues. Germline V gene data show CDR1 as LGHDT and CDR2 as YNNKEL (reference sequence). V gave up 0 bases and J gave up 0 bases, with 17 bases separating them. The CDR3, as DNA: TGTGCCAGCAGCCAAGAAGGACGGAGACCGATGTACCAAGAGACCCAGTACTTC. Encoded protein: CASSQEGRRPMYQETQYF.

The chain combines TRBV30 with TRBJ2-2; D perhaps matches TRBD1 (5 bases). Germline V gene data show CDR1 as GTSNPN and CDR2 as SVGIG (reference sequence). CDR3 length: 13 amino acids. V was cut by 3 bases and J by 8 bases, with 13 bases left in between. The CDR3 sequence is CAWRSRARGELFF. The CDR3 coding sequence is TGTGCCTGGAGGAGCAGGGCGAGGGGGGAGCTGTTTTTT.

This clonotype was found a few times. The rearrangement joins TRBV4-1 to TRBJ2-4; 7 positions agree with TRBD2. The CDR3 covers 15 residues. Germline CDR1 is MGHRA and CDR2 is YSYEKL. Unmatched junction bases numbered 4, after V lost 4 bases and J lost 1 base. CDR3 DNA: TGCGCCAGCAGCCCCAGCGGGGCCGCCAAAAACATTCAGTACTTC. Translating gives CASSPSGAAKNIQYF.

V usage is TRBV20-1 and J usage is TRBJ1-2; D unresolved. The germline V gene has CDR1 DFQATT and CDR2 SNEGSKA (reference sequence). The CDR3 is made up of 13 amino acids. Trimming left V 0 bases short and J 7 bases short, with 12 bases between. Here the CDR3 reads CSARDPQKFGYTF. CDR3 nucleotide sequence: TGCAGTGCTAGAGATCCCCAAAAGTTTGGCTACACCTTC.

This clonotype was seen a handful of times. The chain links TRBV11-2 to TRBJ2-7; the D gene is possibly TRBD2 (5 bases). Germline V gene sequence: CDR1 SGHAT, CDR2 FQNNGV. With 1 base removed from V and 0 bases from J, the gap between germline ends came to 16 bases. The CDR3 sequence is 17 residues long. The CDR3: CASSLVKSLGSSYEQYF. CDR3 nucleotide sequence: TGTGCCAGCAGCTTAGTTAAGTCTTTAGGGAGCTCCTACGAGCAGTACTTC.

There are a few counts of this clonotype. The V call is TRBV7-9, the J call TRBJ2-7; possible D gene TRBD2, 6 bases. The ends were cut back, 5 bases at V and 2 bases at J, with 19 bases in the middle. CDR1 and CDR2 from the germline V gene are SEHNR and FQNEAQ (reference sequence). The CDR3 spans 16 residues. CDR3 sequence (DNA): TGTGCCAGCAGCGGACGAACGGGACTGGCAACCTACGAGCAGTACTTC. Encoded protein: CASSGRTGLATYEQYF.

This rearrangement joins TRBV3-1 to TRBJ1-4; no clear D gene. The CDR3 runs 12 residues. The V gene lost 4 bases and the J gene lost 10 bases, with 10 bases spanning the gap. Germline V CDR1 and CDR2: LGHDT, YNNKEL (reference sequence). CDR3 in amino acids: CASSPQAGKLFF. Here the CDR3 DNA reads TGTGCCAGCAGCCCCCAGGCCGGAAAACTGTTTTTT.

This clonotype came up a few times. This chain uses TRBV7-6 with TRBJ1-1; weak D call: TRBD1 (5 bases). The CDR3 consists of 15 residues. Trimming shortened V by 5 bases and J by 0 bases, and 13 bases separated the two germline ends. Germline V gene data show CDR1 as SGHVS and CDR2 as FNYEAQ. CDR3 nucleotide sequence: TGTGCCAGCAGCCCCCAGACAGACTTGAACACTGAAGCTTTCTTT. It translates to CASSPQTDLNTEAFF.

This clonotype has at least ten counts. V and J are TRBV7-9 and TRBJ1-2; 10 bases are a match to TRBD1. Germline values: CDR1 SEHNR, CDR2 FQNEAQ (reference sequence). This CDR3 contains 14 residues. Unmatched junction bases numbered 8, after V lost 5 bases and J lost 8 bases. CDR3 region: CASSGDRGEEGYTF. CDR3 bases: TGTGCCAGCAGCGGGGACAGGGGTGAAGAGGGCTACACCTTC.

This clonotype came up many times. V gene TRBV27 combines with J gene TRBJ1-2; 9 positions match TRBD1. The CDR3 has 16 residues. Germline V gene lookup returns CDR1 MNHEY and CDR2 SMNVEV (reference sequence). V shed 3 bases, J shed 6 bases, and the junction held 11 bases outside the gene matches. The CDR3 DNA is TGTGCCAGCAGTTTTGAACCGGGACAGGGAGTAAATGGCTACACCTTC. This sequence encodes CASSFEPGQGVNGYTF.

This clonotype was recorded many times. The gene calls are TRBV29-1 and TRBJ2-7; TRBD1 matches at 7 bases. CDR3 length equals 15 residues. CDR1 SQVTM and CDR2 ANQGSEA come from the germline V gene. V shed 0 bases, J shed 3 bases, and the junction held 8 bases outside the gene matches. DNA for the CDR3: TGCAGCGTTGAAGACTCCGGGACAGAGAGCTACGAGCAGTACTTC. Protein: CSVEDSGTESYEQYF.

The table lists this clonotype with a few counts. This CDR3 fails to terminate in the conserved phenylalanine or tryptophan, so it likely reflects a read error. The gene calls are TRBV3-1 and TRBJ2-5, with D possibly matching TRBD2 (5 bases). The CDR3 contains 15 residues. The germline V gene has CDR1 LGHDT and CDR2 YNNKEL (reference sequence). The ends were cut back, 4 bases at V and 2 bases at J, with 14 bases in the middle. The CDR3 coding sequence is TGTGCCAGCAGCCCGTATAGCGCCTTTCAAGAGACCCAGTACCTC. Its protein is CASSPYSAFQETQYL.

Ten or more counts support this clonotype. The chain recombines TRBV28 with TRBJ1-5; no clear D. Trimming took off 10 bases at V and 5 bases at J, with 12 bases between the two ends. Germline-derived CDR1 and CDR2 are MDHEN and SYDVKM. The CDR3 length is 12 residues. CDR3: CAICNEYQPQHF. As DNA, the CDR3 is TGTGCCATTTGTAATGAGTATCAGCCCCAGCATTTT.